This paragraph covers one T cell receptor (beta chain) sequence. At one boundary the junction diverges from the germline segment, which might be a read error. Amplified regions were TCR beta CDR3 sequences from RNA transcripts. With the HTBI primer set, the TCR CDR3 went through a first round of RT-PCR. TCRdb re-called the multiplex PCR reads with MiXCR, one entry per CDR3 protein. The sample consists of 300,000 to 400,000 distinct CDR3 sequences, approximately 14% of them appearing once. This sample was taken from a study of T cells in Graves' hyperthyroidism and ophthalmopathy. Looking at the study overall: Peripheral blood specimens were obtained at initial diagnosis, prior to any treatment.

Germline V gene lookup returns CDR1 PRHDT and CDR2 FYEKMQ (reference sequence). The CDR3 spans 12 residues. The TCR comes from a woman in her 30s with Graves' ophthalmopathy. V is TRBV13 and J is TRBJ1-2; D is undetermined. Sequencing input: blood. DNA of the CDR3: TGTGTCAGCAGCAAGTACATCTATGGCTACACCTTC. Protein: CVSSKYIYGYTF.